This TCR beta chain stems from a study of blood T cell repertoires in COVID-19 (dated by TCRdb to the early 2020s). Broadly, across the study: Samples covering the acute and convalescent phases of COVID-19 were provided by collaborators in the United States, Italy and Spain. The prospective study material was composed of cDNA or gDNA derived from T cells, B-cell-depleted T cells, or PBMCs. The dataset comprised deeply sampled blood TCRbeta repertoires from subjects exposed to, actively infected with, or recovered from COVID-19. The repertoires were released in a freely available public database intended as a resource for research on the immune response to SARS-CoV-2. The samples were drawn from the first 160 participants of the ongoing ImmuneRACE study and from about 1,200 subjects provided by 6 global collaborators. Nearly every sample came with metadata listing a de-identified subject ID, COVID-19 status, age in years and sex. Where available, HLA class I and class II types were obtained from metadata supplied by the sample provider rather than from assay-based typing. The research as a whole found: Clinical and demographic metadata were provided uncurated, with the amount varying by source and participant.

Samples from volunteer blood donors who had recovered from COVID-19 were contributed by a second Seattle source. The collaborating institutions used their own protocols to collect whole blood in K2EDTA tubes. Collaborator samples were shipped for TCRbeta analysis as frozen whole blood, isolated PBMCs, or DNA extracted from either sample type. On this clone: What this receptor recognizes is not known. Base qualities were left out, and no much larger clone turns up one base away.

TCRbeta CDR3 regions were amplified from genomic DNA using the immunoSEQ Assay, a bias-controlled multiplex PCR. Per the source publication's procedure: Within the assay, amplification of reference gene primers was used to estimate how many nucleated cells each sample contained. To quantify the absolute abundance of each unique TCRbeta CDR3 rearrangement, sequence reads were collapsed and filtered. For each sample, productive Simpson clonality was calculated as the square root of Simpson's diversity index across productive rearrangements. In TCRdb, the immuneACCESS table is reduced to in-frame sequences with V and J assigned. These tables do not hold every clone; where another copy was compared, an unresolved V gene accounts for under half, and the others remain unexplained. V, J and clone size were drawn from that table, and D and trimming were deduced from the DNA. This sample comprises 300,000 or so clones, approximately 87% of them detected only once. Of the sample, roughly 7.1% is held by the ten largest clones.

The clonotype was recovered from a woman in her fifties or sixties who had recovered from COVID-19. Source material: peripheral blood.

Here is the DNA: TGTGCCAGCAGCTCTAGACAGGGCGTGGGGACCCAGTACTTC. This is translated as CASSSRQGVGTQYF. Recombination linked TRBV7-2 to TRBJ2-5; 7 bases in between match TRBD1. Trimming leaves V shorter by 4 bases and J shorter by 7 bases, with the junction holding 9 bases beyond the gene matches. From the cysteine up to the phenylalanine, the CDR3 has a length of 14 residues. Only the CDR3 part of the read is kept: 42 bases, read in frame from the first base. CDR1 SGHTA and CDR2 FQGNSA are derived from the germline V gene.